This T cell receptor beta chain was sequenced during a study of pediatric ulcerative colitis. Regarding the study as a whole: This repertoire reflects total lymphocytes rather than subpopulations like regulatory T cells. In rectum, acute severe colitis had expanded clones and less diversity. Blood-rectal clonal overlap within each person was significantly higher in ulcerative colitis patients than controls. All ulcerative colitis patients, but no controls, carried a couple of rectal clonotypes.

J lost 7 bases, V lost 8 bases, and 11 bases had no gene match. The CDR3 runs 14 residues. Germline V gives CDR1 LNHDA, CDR2 SQIVND (reference sequence). The rectum was sampled with one to two pinch biopsies at colonoscopy. The data were produced by immunoSEQ multiplex PCR, yet TCRdb's version contains in-frame clones alone and is incomplete. The sample gives about 34,000 clones, 75% of which show up once; 8.6% is in the top ten. Concerning this clone: Antigen: not known.

The receptor was derived from a boy between 10 and 17 years old with severe ulcerative colitis. The chain couples TRBV19 to TRBJ2-5, with 9 bases matching TRBD2. Sequencing was carried out using gut tissue. The CDR3 DNA follows: TGTGCCAGTGAGGCGGGGGGGCTCGAGGTGACCCAGTACTTC. This sequence encodes CASEAGGLEVTQYF.